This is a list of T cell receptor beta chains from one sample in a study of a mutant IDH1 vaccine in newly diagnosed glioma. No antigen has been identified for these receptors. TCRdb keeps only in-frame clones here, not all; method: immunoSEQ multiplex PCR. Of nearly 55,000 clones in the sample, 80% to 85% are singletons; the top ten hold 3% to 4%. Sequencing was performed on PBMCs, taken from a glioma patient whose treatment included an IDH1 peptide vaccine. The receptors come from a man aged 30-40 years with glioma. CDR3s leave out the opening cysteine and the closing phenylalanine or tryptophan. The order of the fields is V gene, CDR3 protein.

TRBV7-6,ASSTGTSGDHTDTQY
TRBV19,ASTMGQANTEAF
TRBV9,ASSPRYLGSYGYT
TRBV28,ASSRNYGYT
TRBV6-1,ASSVLGGTGTSSGNTIY
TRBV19,ASKGGQGALRTGNTIY
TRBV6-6,ASSYWADTEAF
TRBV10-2,ASSLATDTQY
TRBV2,ASTPQGRLGQY
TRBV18,ASSATPGAAGYT
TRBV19,ATGDIYSNQPQH
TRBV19,ASKRGASGGTDTQY
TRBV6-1,ASTHRGGEQY
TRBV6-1,ASSLPGTANEQF
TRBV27,ASNAGGASYNEQF
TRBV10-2,ASSSGGRIEAF
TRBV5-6,ASSPGQGSHQPQH
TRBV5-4,ASRQEGGYLFYNEQF
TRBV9,ASNVEAAYNSPLH
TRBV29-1,SVVQGFNQPQH
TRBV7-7,ASSLSRTSYEQY
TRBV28,ASSASDREEPAVEQY
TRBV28,ASSPHSYEQY
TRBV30,AWIYGQSNYGYT
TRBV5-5,ASSLRREQANYGYT
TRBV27,ASSRAGTYEQY
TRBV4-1,ATKTGTGGSEAF
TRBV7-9,ASSSLGWTSGDTDTQY
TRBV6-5,ASSSSGTSYEQY
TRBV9,ASSFQQGGGSEAF
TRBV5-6,ASSFLRGEETQY
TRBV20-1,SEEGPTEAF
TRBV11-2,ASSESRGLYTEAF
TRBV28,ASSTQGLLNYGYT
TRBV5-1,ASSLAMAGRAYGYT
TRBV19,ASVGRKKNTEAF
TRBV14,YPGQGLSHTEAF
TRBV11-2,ASSYGAHEQY
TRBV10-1,ASSESTERGKETQY
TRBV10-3,AISATENTEAF
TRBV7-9,ASRPIDGLYNEQF
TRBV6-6,ASRRATFNEKLF
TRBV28,ASSFVGTGRYEQY
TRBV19,ASTPGWGNQPQH
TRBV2,ASIRNTEAF
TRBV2,ASTPRGNRETQY
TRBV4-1,ASSRLGGRNNEQF